This T cell receptor (beta chain) comes out of a study of T cell responses to AZD1222 COVID-19 vaccine. Findings and limits, study-wide: At baseline, seropositivity was found in only six or seven AZD1222 recipients. Clonal diversity may have been underestimated in mostly white British donors.

A word on this clone: Its cognate antigen is unknown.

Per the germline V gene, CDR1 is MDHEN and CDR2 is SYDVKM. J gave up 2 bases and V 6 bases, and 9 bases lay outside the gene matches. This CDR3 is 17 amino acids long. The assay was immunoSEQ multiplex PCR, and TCRdb's table has in-frame clones only and misses some. Of some 140,000 clones in the sample, about 88% were seen once. The source material was peripheral blood, sampled on day 0 of AZD1222 vaccination. This sequence joins TRBV28 and TRBJ1-6, with 8 bases identical to TRBD1. The TCR was taken from an adult in good health. The CDR3 is CASRGQGAGTYNSPLHF. Here the CDR3 DNA reads TGTGCCAGCAGGGGGCAGGGGGCTGGGACCTATAATTCACCCCTCCACTTT.